The 2 T cell receptor beta chains given below trace back to one sample, sequenced in a study of blood T cell repertoires in COVID-19. Generated by immunoSEQ multiplex PCR, the TCRdb table keeps only in-frame clones and is missing some. The table lists more than 95,000 clones, 81% of them singletons. Source material: peripheral blood. Receptor source: a woman aged 45 to 65 with acute or convalescent COVID-19.

This chain uses TRBV5-4 with TRBJ2-7, with D possibly TRBD2 on 6 matching bases. V lost 1 base and J 3 bases, leaving 11 bases between the germline ends. CDR3 length equals 14 residues. CDR1 SGHNT and CDR2 YYREEE come from the germline V gene (reference sequence). The CDR3 region is CASSLHSGDYEQYF. As DNA, the CDR3 is TGTGCCAGCAGCTTGCATAGCGGCGACTACGAGCAGTACTTC.

The CDR3: CASRRGQGYEQYF. CDR3 coding DNA: TGTGCCAGCAGGAGGGGACAGGGCTACGAGCAGTACTTC. V is TRBV2 and J is TRBJ2-7; 9 bases line up with TRBD1. The V and J ends lost 6 bases and 3 bases, in that order; junction bases with no gene match: 3. This CDR3 spans 13 amino acids. Germline CDR1 SNHLY, CDR2 FYNNEI.